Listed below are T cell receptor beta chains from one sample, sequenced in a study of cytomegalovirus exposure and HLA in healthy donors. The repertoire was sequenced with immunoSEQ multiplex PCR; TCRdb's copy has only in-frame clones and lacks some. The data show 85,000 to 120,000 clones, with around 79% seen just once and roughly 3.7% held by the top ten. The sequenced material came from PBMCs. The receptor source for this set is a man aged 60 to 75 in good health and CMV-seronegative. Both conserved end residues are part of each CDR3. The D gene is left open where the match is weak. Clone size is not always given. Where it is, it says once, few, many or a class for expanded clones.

cdr3_nt: TGCGCCAGCAGCCCTGGACAGACAAATCAGCCCCAGCATTTT
cdr3_aa: CASSPGQTNQPQHF
clone_size: NA
v_call: TRBV5-1
d_call: NA
j_call: TRBJ1-5

cdr3_nt: TGTGCCAGCTCAGGGGTCACAGATACGCAGTATTTT
cdr3_aa: CASSGVTDTQYF
clone_size: NA
v_call: TRBV5-6
d_call: NA
j_call: TRBJ2-3

cdr3_nt: TGTGCCAGCAGTTACGCGACAGGGAGCACAGATACGCAGTATTTT
cdr3_aa: CASSYATGSTDTQYF
clone_size: once
v_call: TRBV6-5
d_call: TRBD1
j_call: TRBJ2-3

cdr3_nt: TGTGCCAGTAAAGAGGGAAGGAGCAATCAGCCCCAGCATTTT
cdr3_aa: CASKEGRSNQPQHF
clone_size: few
v_call: TRBV19
d_call: NA
j_call: TRBJ1-5

cdr3_nt: TGTGCCAGCAGCTTAGAAGGGGGCAGAGGAGGACAGCCCCAGCATTTT
cdr3_aa: CASSLEGGRGGQPQHF
clone_size: NA
v_call: TRBV7-2
d_call: TRBD1
j_call: TRBJ1-5

cdr3_nt: TGTGCCAGCAGCGGGCAGGGGGGCTACACCTTC
cdr3_aa: CASSGQGGYTF
clone_size: NA
v_call: TRBV7-2
d_call: NA
j_call: TRBJ1-2

cdr3_nt: TGTGCCAGCAGCCTGGGGGACAGCCGCTATGGCTACACCTTC
cdr3_aa: CASSLGDSRYGYTF
clone_size: NA
v_call: TRBV5-5
d_call: TRBD1
j_call: TRBJ1-2

cdr3_nt: TGTGCCAGCAGTGCACTAGCGGGGGGCCATATCAATGAGCAGTTCTTC
cdr3_aa: CASSALAGGHINEQFF
clone_size: few
v_call: TRBV6-4
d_call: TRBD2
j_call: TRBJ2-1

cdr3_nt: TGTGCCAGCATTAGGGGACAGATGAACACTGAAGCTTTCTTT
cdr3_aa: CASIRGQMNTEAFF
clone_size: once
v_call: TRBV6-1
d_call: TRBD1
j_call: TRBJ1-1

cdr3_nt: TGCGCCAGCAGCCAAGATCCTTACACCGGGGAGCTGTTTTTT
cdr3_aa: CASSQDPYTGELFF
clone_size: NA
v_call: TRBV4-3
d_call: NA
j_call: TRBJ2-2

cdr3_nt: TGTGCCAGCAGCCAAGGGGGCGAAGGGCAAGAGACCCAGTACTTC
cdr3_aa: CASSQGGEGQETQYF
clone_size: NA
v_call: TRBV4-2
d_call: NA
j_call: TRBJ2-5

cdr3_nt: TGTGCCAGTAGTAAAAGGGGGGGCGGGTCGAACACCGGGGAGCTGTTTTTT
cdr3_aa: CASSKRGGGSNTGELFF
clone_size: NA
v_call: TRBV19
d_call: NA
j_call: TRBJ2-2

cdr3_nt: TGTGCCAGTAGGGGACAGGCGGGCGTCTCACCCCTCCACTTT
cdr3_aa: CASRGQAGVSPLHF
clone_size: NA
v_call: TRBV19
d_call: TRBD1
j_call: TRBJ1-6

cdr3_nt: TGTGCCAGCAGCATTGGGGCTTTGGCCCTCAATCAGCCCCAGCATTTT
cdr3_aa: CASSIGALALNQPQHF
clone_size: NA
v_call: TRBV5-6
d_call: NA
j_call: TRBJ1-5

cdr3_nt: TGTGCCAGCAGCTACGGACTAGCGGGGGGACCAGGAGCAGATACGCAGTATTTT
cdr3_aa: CASSYGLAGGPGADTQYF
clone_size: NA
v_call: TRBV13
d_call: TRBD2
j_call: TRBJ2-3

cdr3_nt: TGCGCCAGCAGCGCTACAGGACAGGGGGCGCTTGAGACCCAGTACTTC
cdr3_aa: CASSATGQGALETQYF
clone_size: NA
v_call: TRBV5-1
d_call: TRBD1
j_call: TRBJ2-5

cdr3_nt: TGTGCCAGCAGACGAGGACAGGGGTCGATGAACACTGAAGCTTTCTTT
cdr3_aa: CASRRGQGSMNTEAFF
clone_size: few
v_call: TRBV27
d_call: TRBD1
j_call: TRBJ1-1

cdr3_nt: TGTGCCAGCAGTGCACACCGGACTGTTAACGGCTACACCTTC
cdr3_aa: CASSAHRTVNGYTF
clone_size: few
v_call: TRBV25-1
d_call: NA
j_call: TRBJ1-2

cdr3_nt: TGCGCCAGCAGCCGGGACAGTCCAAGCTCTGGAAACACCATATATTTT
cdr3_aa: CASSRDSPSSGNTIYF
clone_size: NA
v_call: TRBV5-1
d_call: TRBD1
j_call: TRBJ1-3

cdr3_nt: TGTGCCAGCAGCCCCGGACAGGGGGATCGCGAAAAACTGTTTTTT
cdr3_aa: CASSPGQGDREKLFF
clone_size: NA
v_call: TRBV7-9
d_call: TRBD1
j_call: TRBJ1-4

cdr3_nt: TGCGCCACCGGGACAGGGAACACCGGGGAGCTGTTTTTT
cdr3_aa: CATGTGNTGELFF
clone_size: NA
v_call: TRBV10-2
d_call: TRBD1
j_call: TRBJ2-2

cdr3_nt: TGTGCCACCAGCGGTCGCGGGGGGGCGGGCACAGATACGCAGTATTTT
cdr3_aa: CATSGRGGAGTDTQYF
clone_size: NA
v_call: TRBV15
d_call: TRBD2
j_call: TRBJ2-3

cdr3_nt: TGTGCCAGCAGCGGGGCAGGGGCCACTGAAGCTTTCTTT
cdr3_aa: CASSGAGATEAFF
clone_size: NA
v_call: TRBV5-4
d_call: NA
j_call: TRBJ1-1

cdr3_nt: TGCACCAGCAGCCAAGATGGCACAGCCACTGAAGCTTTCTTT
cdr3_aa: CTSSQDGTATEAFF
clone_size: NA
v_call: TRBV1
d_call: NA
j_call: TRBJ1-1

cdr3_nt: TGTGCCAGCAGCACTGGAGGTTTAGGCGGAGAGACCCAGTACTTC
cdr3_aa: CASSTGGLGGETQYF
clone_size: NA
v_call: TRBV7-2
d_call: NA
j_call: TRBJ2-5

cdr3_nt: TGTGCCAGCAGCTTAGCGACTCATGGGTACACCGGGGAGCTGTTTTTT
cdr3_aa: CASSLATHGYTGELFF
clone_size: NA
v_call: TRBV7-2
d_call: NA
j_call: TRBJ2-2

cdr3_nt: TGCGCCAGCAGCGAGGACAGGGCCTATTTCGGAAACACCATATATTTT
cdr3_aa: CASSEDRAYFGNTIYF
clone_size: NA
v_call: TRBV4-1
d_call: TRBD1
j_call: TRBJ1-3

cdr3_nt: TGTGCCTGGAATCGGGACAGGGCGACAGATACGCAGTATTTT
cdr3_aa: CAWNRDRATDTQYF
clone_size: NA
v_call: TRBV30
d_call: TRBD1
j_call: TRBJ2-3

cdr3_nt: TGCGCCAGCAGCCCGACAGGGGTCTACAATGAGCAGTTCTTC
cdr3_aa: CASSPTGVYNEQFF
clone_size: NA
v_call: TRBV5-1
d_call: TRBD1
j_call: TRBJ2-1

cdr3_nt: TGTGCCAGCTTGGACAGGGCTGGGGCCAACGTCCTGACTTTC
cdr3_aa: CASLDRAGANVLTF
clone_size: NA
v_call: TRBV6-5
d_call: TRBD1
j_call: TRBJ2-6

cdr3_nt: TGTGCCAGAGGGGGCACTGAAGCTTTCTTT
cdr3_aa: CARGGTEAFF
clone_size: NA
v_call: TRBV21-1
d_call: NA
j_call: TRBJ1-1

cdr3_nt: TGTGCCAGCAGCCCGACATGGGACAGGGAGGGGGACAGCTCCTACGAGCAGTACTTC
cdr3_aa: CASSPTWDREGDSSYEQYF
clone_size: NA
v_call: TRBV21-1
d_call: NA
j_call: TRBJ2-7

cdr3_nt: TGTGCCAGCACTCCGGGGGGGGGTCCCGAAGCTTTCTTT
cdr3_aa: CASTPGGGPEAFF
clone_size: NA
v_call: TRBV6-5
d_call: NA
j_call: TRBJ1-1

cdr3_nt: TGTGCCAGCAGGAAGGGACAGCACAATCAGCCCCAGCATTTT
cdr3_aa: CASRKGQHNQPQHF
clone_size: NA
v_call: TRBV6-5
d_call: TRBD1
j_call: TRBJ1-5

cdr3_nt: TGTGCCAGCAGCAGTCAGGAGGATCAGCCCCAGCATTTT
cdr3_aa: CASSSQEDQPQHF
clone_size: NA
v_call: TRBV11-2
d_call: NA
j_call: TRBJ1-5

cdr3_nt: TGTGCCAGCAGCTCGTTAGCGGGGGTGGTGGGTGAGCAGTTCTTC
cdr3_aa: CASSSLAGVVGEQFF
clone_size: NA
v_call: TRBV5-4
d_call: TRBD2
j_call: TRBJ2-1

cdr3_nt: TGTGCCAGCTCACCGGACAGTCTCTATGGCTACACCTTC
cdr3_aa: CASSPDSLYGYTF
clone_size: NA
v_call: TRBV18
d_call: NA
j_call: TRBJ1-2

cdr3_nt: TGTGCCAGCTTTAAGACAGGCCTCAACACTGAAGCTTTCTTT
cdr3_aa: CASFKTGLNTEAFF
clone_size: few
v_call: TRBV13
d_call: NA
j_call: TRBJ1-1

cdr3_nt: TGTGCCAGCAGCTCAGAGACAGGGTCGGTGGAGACCCAGTACTTC
cdr3_aa: CASSSETGSVETQYF
clone_size: NA
v_call: TRBV9
d_call: TRBD1
j_call: TRBJ2-5

cdr3_nt: TGTGCCAGCAGTTTATCGCTGGCGGGTCTTGGTGAAAAACTGTTTTTT
cdr3_aa: CASSLSLAGLGEKLFF
clone_size: NA
v_call: TRBV27
d_call: NA
j_call: TRBJ1-4

cdr3_nt: TGTGCCAGCAGCACCAATAGCAAGTACGGGGAGCTGTTTTTT
cdr3_aa: CASSTNSKYGELFF
clone_size: NA
v_call: TRBV6-5
d_call: NA
j_call: TRBJ2-2

cdr3_nt: TGTGCCAGCAGCCGGGTCAGTCGGATCACAGATACGCAGTATTTT
cdr3_aa: CASSRVSRITDTQYF
clone_size: few
v_call: TRBV6-5
d_call: NA
j_call: TRBJ2-3

cdr3_nt: TGTGCCTGGAGTGGGGTACGACGGAGTTTATACGAGCAGTACTTC
cdr3_aa: CAWSGVRRSLYEQYF
clone_size: NA
v_call: TRBV30
d_call: NA
j_call: TRBJ2-7

cdr3_nt: TGCGCCAGCAGCCGCCAACAGGGGGCGGAGAATGGCTACACCTTC
cdr3_aa: CASSRQQGAENGYTF
clone_size: few
v_call: TRBV4-3
d_call: TRBD1
j_call: TRBJ1-2

cdr3_nt: TGTGCCAGCAGTTACTCCCTGGGGGACAAAGCCTACGAGCAGTACTTC
cdr3_aa: CASSYSLGDKAYEQYF
clone_size: NA
v_call: TRBV6-5
d_call: NA
j_call: TRBJ2-7

cdr3_nt: TGCGCCAGCAGCCACCCCGGACAAAGCCTTTCCGGCTACACCTTC
cdr3_aa: CASSHPGQSLSGYTF
clone_size: few
v_call: TRBV4-3
d_call: NA
j_call: TRBJ1-2

cdr3_nt: TGTGCCAGCAGCTTAGAGGGTGCAGGGATCGATGAGCAGTTCTTC
cdr3_aa: CASSLEGAGIDEQFF
clone_size: NA
v_call: TRBV13
d_call: NA
j_call: TRBJ2-1

cdr3_nt: TGTGCCAGCAGTGAAGTCTGGTGGGGGGGATACGGGACAAACAGCTATGGCTACACCTTC
cdr3_aa: CASSEVWWGGYGTNSYGYTF
clone_size: few
v_call: TRBV6-1
d_call: NA
j_call: TRBJ1-2

cdr3_nt: TGTGCCAGCAGTGAGATTAGCGGGGGACCCTACGAGCAGTACTTC
cdr3_aa: CASSEISGGPYEQYF
clone_size: NA
v_call: TRBV6-1
d_call: TRBD2
j_call: TRBJ2-7

cdr3_nt: TGTGCCAGCAGCCAAGAGATTCTGGGCAGGGGTTCTGAAAAACTGTTTTTT
cdr3_aa: CASSQEILGRGSEKLFF
clone_size: NA
v_call: TRBV4-2
d_call: NA
j_call: TRBJ1-4

cdr3_nt: TGCAGCGTTGTCCTTTCCAGGGGGCCGGGCTATGGCTACACCTTC
cdr3_aa: CSVVLSRGPGYGYTF
clone_size: NA
v_call: TRBV29-1
d_call: TRBD1
j_call: TRBJ1-2

cdr3_nt: TGTGCCAGCGGGATTTCGGGACAGGCTACTCATGAGCAGTTCTTC
cdr3_aa: CASGISGQATHEQFF
clone_size: few
v_call: TRBV11-3
d_call: TRBD1
j_call: TRBJ2-1

cdr3_nt: TGTGCCAGCAGTGAAGCGGGGGCACAGTCACCCCTCCACTTT
cdr3_aa: CASSEAGAQSPLHF
clone_size: NA
v_call: TRBV6-1
d_call: NA
j_call: TRBJ1-6

cdr3_nt: TGCAGCGTTGGGCACAGGGGATGGGACATTCAGTACTTC
cdr3_aa: CSVGHRGWDIQYF
clone_size: few
v_call: TRBV29-1
d_call: TRBD1
j_call: TRBJ2-4

cdr3_nt: TGTGCCAGCAGTGAAGGCGTGCCCGGGGAGCTGTTTTTT
cdr3_aa: CASSEGVPGELFF
clone_size: NA
v_call: TRBV6-1
d_call: NA
j_call: TRBJ2-2